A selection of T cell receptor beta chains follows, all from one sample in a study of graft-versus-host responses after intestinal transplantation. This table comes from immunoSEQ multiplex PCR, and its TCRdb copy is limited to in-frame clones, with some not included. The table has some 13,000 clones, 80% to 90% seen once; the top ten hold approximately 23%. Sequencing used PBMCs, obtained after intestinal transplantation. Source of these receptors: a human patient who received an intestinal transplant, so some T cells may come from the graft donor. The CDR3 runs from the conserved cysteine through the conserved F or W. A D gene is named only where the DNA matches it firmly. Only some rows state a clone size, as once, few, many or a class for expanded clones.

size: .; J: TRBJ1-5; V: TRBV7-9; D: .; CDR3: CASEQGDNQPQHF; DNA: TGTGCCAGCGAACAGGGAGACAATCAGCCCCAGCATTTT
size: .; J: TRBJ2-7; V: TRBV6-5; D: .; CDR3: CASTTRVQPYEQYF; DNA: TGTGCCAGCACCACCCGCGTACAGCCCTACGAGCAGTACTTC
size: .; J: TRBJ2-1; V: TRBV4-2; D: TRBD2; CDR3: CASSQDRTSAYNEQFF; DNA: TGTGCCAGCAGCCAAGACCGGACTAGCGCCTACAATGAGCAGTTCTTC
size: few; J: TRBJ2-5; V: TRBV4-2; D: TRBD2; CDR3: CASSQGLAGMGETQYF; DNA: TGTGCCAGCAGCCAAGGACTAGCGGGAATGGGGGAGACCCAGTACTTC
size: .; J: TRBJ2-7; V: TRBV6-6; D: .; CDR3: CASSKDSYEQYF; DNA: TGTGCCAGCAGCAAAGACAGCTACGAGCAGTACTTC
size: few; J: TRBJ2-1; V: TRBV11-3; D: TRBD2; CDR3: CASSLNRGAGGSYNEQFF; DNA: TGTGCCAGCAGCTTAAACCGGGGCGCGGGAGGCTCCTACAATGAGCAGTTCTTC
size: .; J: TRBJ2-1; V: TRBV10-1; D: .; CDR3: CASSDPFVEGGTDEQFF; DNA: TGCGCCAGCAGTGATCCCTTTGTAGAGGGTGGGACGGATGAGCAGTTCTTC
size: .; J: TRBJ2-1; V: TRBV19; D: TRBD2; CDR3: CASSILAGFVNEQFF; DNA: TGTGCCAGTAGTATCCTAGCGGGATTCGTTAATGAGCAGTTCTTC
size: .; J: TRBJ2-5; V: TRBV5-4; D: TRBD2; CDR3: CASSLVAGLAGGETQYF; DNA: TGTGCCAGCAGCTTAGTGGCGGGACTAGCGGGAGGAGAGACCCAGTACTTC
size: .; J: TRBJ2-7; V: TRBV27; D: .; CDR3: CASRLTSGGPYEQYF; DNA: TGTGCCAGCAGATTAACGTCGGGGGGCCCCTACGAGCAGTACTTC
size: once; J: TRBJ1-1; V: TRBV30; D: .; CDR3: CAWIWGNTNTEAFF; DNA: TGTGCCTGGATATGGGGGAATACGAACACTGAAGCTTTCTTT
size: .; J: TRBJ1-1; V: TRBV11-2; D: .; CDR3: CASTVRGGTEAFF; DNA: TGTGCCAGCACCGTTAGGGGGGGCACTGAAGCTTTCTTT
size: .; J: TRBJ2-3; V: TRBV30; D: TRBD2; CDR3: CAWSASGGTDTQYF; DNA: TGTGCCTGGAGTGCTAGCGGGGGGACAGATACGCAGTATTTT
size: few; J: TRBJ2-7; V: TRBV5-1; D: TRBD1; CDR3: CASTPERGRLLEQYF; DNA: TGCGCCAGCACCCCGGAAAGGGGGCGCCTTTTAGAGCAGTACTTC
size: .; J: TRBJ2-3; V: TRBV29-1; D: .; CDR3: CSVPPISTDTQYF; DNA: TGCAGCGTCCCCCCGATTAGCACAGATACGCAGTATTTT
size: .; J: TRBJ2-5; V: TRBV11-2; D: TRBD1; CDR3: CASSFSLGTGQETQYF; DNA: TGTGCCAGCAGCTTCAGTCTAGGGACAGGACAAGAGACCCAGTACTTC
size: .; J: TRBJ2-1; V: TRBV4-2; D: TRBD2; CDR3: CASSQDQVSGVYNEQFF; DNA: TGTGCCAGCAGCCAAGATCAGGTTAGCGGGGTTTACAATGAGCAGTTCTTC
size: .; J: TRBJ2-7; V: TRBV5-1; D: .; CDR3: CASSLAGNPGEQYF; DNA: TGCGCCAGCAGCTTGGCCGGGAATCCGGGGGAGCAGTACTTC
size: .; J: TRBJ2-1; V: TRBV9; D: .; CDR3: CASSGSGGHNEQFF; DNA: TGTGCCAGCAGCGGTAGCGGAGGTCACAATGAGCAGTTCTTC
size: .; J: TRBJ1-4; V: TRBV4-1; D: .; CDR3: CASSQGWGGNNEKLFF; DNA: TGCGCCAGCAGCCAGGGGTGGGGAGGGAATAATGAAAAACTGTTTTTT
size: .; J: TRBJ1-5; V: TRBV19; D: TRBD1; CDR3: CASSAITGGGQPQHF; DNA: TGTGCCAGTAGTGCCATCACAGGGGGCGGTCAGCCCCAGCATTTT
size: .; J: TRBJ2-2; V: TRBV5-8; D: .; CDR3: CASSLKRINTGELFF; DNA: TGTGCCAGCAGCTTAAAACGAATTAACACCGGGGAGCTGTTTTTT
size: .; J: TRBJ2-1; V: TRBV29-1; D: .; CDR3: CSVDVRRSYNEQFF; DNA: TGCAGCGTTGACGTCAGGAGGTCCTACAATGAGCAGTTCTTC
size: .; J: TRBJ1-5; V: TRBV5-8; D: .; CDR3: CASSPRWGSNQPQHF; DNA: TGTGCCAGCAGCCCGAGGTGGGGGAGCAATCAGCCCCAGCATTTT
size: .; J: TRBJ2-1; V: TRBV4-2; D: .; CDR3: CASSQDRSASLSSYNEQFF; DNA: TGTGCCAGCAGCCAAGATCGGAGCGCGTCTCTTTCGTCCTACAATGAGCAGTTCTTC
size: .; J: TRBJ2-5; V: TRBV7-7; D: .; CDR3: CASSGTGHETQYF; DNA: TGTGCTAGCAGCGGTACAGGTCATGAGACCCAGTACTTC